The 26 T cell receptor beta chains presented below share a single source sample, sequenced in a study of shared clonotypes between healthy human individuals (dated by TCRdb to about 2020). Receptor amplification or capture employed the immunoSEQ multiplex PCR assay. The table was pulled from immuneACCESS by TCRdb, which kept in-frame rearrangements only. Such tables lose some clones; where checked, under half of the loss comes from unresolved V genes, and the rest has no known cause. This sample comprises some 2,100,000 clones, nearly 97% of them detected only once. The top ten clonotypes cover 0.13% of the sample. Sequenced: naive CD4+ T cells sorted from blood. The cell subset or site label, as the study defines it: CD45RA+ positively selected. These receptors all stem from a man between 18 and 29 years old in good health.

This sequence joins TRBV19 and TRBJ2-1; D remains unclear. V was shortened by 5 bases and J by 8 bases, with 10 bases between the two germline ends. This CDR3 spans 12 amino acids. Germline V gives CDR1 LNHDA, CDR2 SQIVND (reference sequence). CDR3 loop: CASSSHRDEQFF. CDR3 sequence (DNA): TGTGCCAGTAGTTCCCACCGCGATGAGCAGTTCTTC.

The V gene is TRBV6-1, the J gene TRBJ1-6, with no clear D. The V end lost 4 bases, the J end lost 5 bases, and 6 bases lay between the germline ends. CDR1 is MNHNS and CDR2 is SASEGT in the germline V gene. The CDR3 loop spans 13 amino acids. CDR3 residues: CASSVGDNSPLHF. In DNA, the CDR3 is TGTGCCAGCAGTGTGGGAGATAATTCACCCCTCCACTTT.

The sample holds one count of this clone. The V and J genes are TRBV10-3 and TRBJ1-6, with D unclear. Trimming took off 3 bases at V and 9 bases at J, with 9 bases between the two ends. The CDR3 length is 13 residues. Per the germline V gene, CDR1 is ENHRY and CDR2 is SYGVKD. CDR3 sequence: CAISEDPISPLHF. CDR3 sequence (DNA): TGTGCCATCAGTGAAGACCCCATTTCACCCCTCCACTTT.

The chain carries TRBV5-6 and TRBJ1-1; the D is unclear. The V end was cut by 5 bases, the J end by 0 bases, with 23 bases between. CDR1 and CDR2 from the germline V gene are SGHDT and YYEEEE. This CDR3 region has 18 residues. CDR3 sequence: CASSSTVAAIPLNTEAFF. The CDR3 DNA reads as TGTGCCAGCAGTAGCACCGTGGCGGCTATTCCCCTGAACACTGAAGCTTTCTTT.

The gene calls are TRBV6-5 and TRBJ1-1; a weak D match, TRBD1 (5 bases). V was pared by 10 bases and J by 4 bases, with 16 bases between. Germline assignment: CDR1 MNHEY and CDR2 SVGAGI. This CDR3 region has 13 residues. The CDR3 nucleotides read TGTGCCACAGGGTTTTTGGTGAGCACTGAAGCTTTCTTT. Encoded protein: CATGFLVSTEAFF.

Here the CDR3 DNA reads TGTGCCAGCGGTCAGCGGGAGCCAGATACGCAGTATTTT. It is translated as CASGQREPDTQYF. The V gene is TRBV19, the J gene TRBJ2-3, with 8 bases identical to TRBD2. J lost 4 bases, V lost 9 bases, and 6 bases had no gene match. From germline, CDR1 is LNHDA and CDR2 SQIVND (reference sequence). The CDR3 spans 13 residues.

This clone came up once. The chain carries TRBV5-1 and TRBJ2-3, with 11 bases aligning to TRBD2. The CDR3 contains 16 residues. Germline lookup yields CDR1 SGHRS and CDR2 YFSETQ. Unmatched junction bases numbered 4, after V lost 2 bases and J lost 2 bases. In nucleotides, the CDR3 is TGCGCCAGCAGCTTAGGGACTAGCGGAATCACAGATACGCAGTATTTT. This codes for CASSLGTSGITDTQYF.

The chain carries TRBV11-2 and TRBJ1-6; the D is unclear. CDR3 length: 13 amino acids. Looked up from germline, CDR1 is SGHAT and CDR2 is FQNNGV. Between the trimmed V and J ends, which lost 6 bases and 7 bases, there was a span of 10 bases. In DNA form, the CDR3 reads TGTGCCAGCAGTCGAGGCGAGAATTCACCCCTCCACTTT. It codes for CASSRGENSPLHF.

The table lists this clone with a count of one. The V and J genes are TRBV7-9 and TRBJ1-1; D ambiguous. The germline V and J ends were trimmed by 1 base and 4 bases, with 7 bases remaining between them. CDR1 is SEHNR, CDR2 FQNEAQ, per germline (reference sequence). This CDR3 has 13 residues. Here the CDR3 reads CASSLVEGTEAFF. CDR3 bases: TGTGCCAGCAGCTTAGTAGAGGGCACTGAAGCTTTCTTT.

The J gene is TRBJ2-3, the V gene TRBV7-6; the D call may be TRBD1 or TRBD2 (5 bases each). In germline, CDR1 is SGHVS, CDR2 FNYEAQ. V was shortened by 4 bases and J by 11 bases, with 13 bases between the two germline ends. This CDR3 spans 12 amino acids. The CDR3 sequence is CASSSPGAGQYF. CDR3 nucleotides: TGTGCCAGCAGCTCACCCGGGGCAGGGCAGTATTTT.

The chain is built from TRBV30 and TRBJ2-3; D not certain. Deletions cut 4 bases from V and 2 bases from J, with 13 bases between. From germline, CDR1 is GTSNPN and CDR2 SVGIG (reference sequence). The CDR3 spans 14 residues. CDR3 in amino acids: CAWNLGFDTDTQYF. For the CDR3, the DNA is TGTGCCTGGAATCTCGGGTTTGACACAGATACGCAGTATTTT.

The J gene is TRBJ1-1, the V gene TRBV19; TRBD1 is a possible D gene (6 bases). Germline-derived CDR1 and CDR2 are LNHDA and SQIVND (reference sequence). V was clipped by 8 bases and J by 4 bases, with 14 bases between them. The length of the CDR3 is 13 residues. The CDR3 DNA follows: TGTGCCAGTTGTAGGAGGGGGAGCACTGAAGCTTTCTTT. Translated: CASCRRGSTEAFF.

This chain uses TRBV15 with TRBJ2-6; D call uncertain. Looked up from germline, CDR1 is LNHNV and CDR2 is YYDKDF (reference sequence). This CDR3 contains 14 residues. Trimming shortened V by 5 bases and J by 1 base, and 6 bases separated the two germline ends. CDR3 protein: CATSVFSGANVLTF. In DNA, the CDR3 is TGTGCCACCAGCGTCTTTTCTGGGGCCAACGTCCTGACTTTC. Combining the CDR3 with reference TRBV15 and TRBJ2-6 gives the whole variable domain DAMVIQNPRYQVTQFGKPVTLSCSQTLNHNVMYWYQQKSSQAPKLLFHYYDKDFNNEADTPDNFQSRRPNTSFCFLDIRSPGLGDTAMYLCATSVFSGANVLTFGAGSRLTVL.

This clone is a singleton in its sample. The chain joins TRBV28 to TRBJ1-1, with unresolved D. V shed 1 base and J shed 4 bases, with 4 bases lying between them. The CDR3 has 12 residues. CDR1 MDHEN and CDR2 SYDVKM come from the germline V gene. In DNA, the CDR3 is TGTGCCAGCAGTTTATTCAGCACTGAAGCTTTCTTT. Protein product: CASSLFSTEAFF.

This clone appeared a single time. The chain employs TRBV30 and TRBJ1-5; D unclear. V dropped 1 base and J dropped 4 bases, with 8 bases sitting between them. The CDR3 is made up of 13 amino acids. In germline, CDR1 is GTSNPN, CDR2 SVGIG (reference sequence). The CDR3, as DNA: TGTGCCTGGAGTGCGCTGGGAAATCAGCCCCAGCATTTT. Translating gives CAWSALGNQPQHF.

The rearrangement uses TRBV19 and TRBJ1-6; D unclear. The CDR3 consists of 14 residues. Per germline, CDR1 LNHDA and CDR2 SQIVND (reference sequence). Between the trimmed V and J ends, which lost 6 bases and 6 bases, there was a span of 12 bases. The CDR3 nucleotides read TGTGCCAGTAGCGACATGCCCCTTAATTCACCCCTCCACTTT. Residues: CASSDMPLNSPLHF.

Remarks on this clone: Mismatch with germline at one junction end may stem from a read error. Other DNA sequences of this sample code for an identical CDR3. The CDR3 loop is CASSLEETQYF. The CDR3 DNA is TGCGCCAGCTCACTTGAAGAGACCCAGTACTTC. This chain uses TRBV18 with TRBJ2-5; D gene ambiguous. Germline-derived CDR1 and CDR2 are KGHSH and LQKENI. CDR3 length equals 11 residues.

The genes are TRBV30 and TRBJ2-3; TRBD1 matches 8 bases. The CDR3 runs to 14 residues. Looked up from germline, CDR1 is GTSNPN and CDR2 is SVGIG (reference sequence). V trimming: 3 bases; J trimming: 3 bases; junction bases outside the gene matches: 5. CDR3 DNA: TGTGCCTGGAGGACAGGGGTCGAGACAGATACGCAGTATTTT. Amino acids: CAWRTGVETDTQYF.

CDR3 nucleotides: TGCGCCAGCAGCCATAACTTACAGGGAGTGGGCGGGGAGCTGTTTTTT. As protein: CASSHNLQGVGGELFF. This chain links TRBV4-3 with TRBJ2-2; possible D gene TRBD1, 6 bases. Germline CDR1 is LGHNA and CDR2 is YSLEER. CDR3 length: 16 amino acids. V lost 3 bases and J 7 bases, leaving 18 bases between the germline ends.

CDR3 sequence (DNA): TGTGCCAGCAGCCTCGGGACAGGGGTCCACGAGCAGTACTTC. Its translation: CASSLGTGVHEQYF. V and J are TRBV9 and TRBJ2-7, with 10 bases matching TRBD1. CDR1 is SGDLS and CDR2 is YYNGEE in the germline V gene. Unmatched junction bases numbered 6, after V lost 4 bases and J lost 5 bases. The CDR3 covers 14 residues.

The rearrangement joins TRBV6-6 to TRBJ2-3; weak D call: TRBD2 (6 bases). The CDR3 extends over 15 amino acids. The V gene lost 4 bases and the J gene lost 0 bases, with 11 bases spanning the gap. Germline lookup yields CDR1 MNHNY and CDR2 SVGAGI (reference sequence). The CDR3 reads CASSFPGTSTDTQYF. As DNA, the CDR3 is TGTGCCAGCAGTTTCCCCGGGACTAGCACAGATACGCAGTATTTT.

The chain is built from TRBV18 and TRBJ1-5; D is undetermined. V was clipped by 4 bases and J by 4 bases, with 11 bases between them. The CDR3 runs to 14 residues. Germline CDR1 KGHSH, CDR2 LQKENI. Here the CDR3 DNA reads TGTGCCAGCTCACTAAATACGGGGAATCAGCCCCAGCATTTT. Translated: CASSLNTGNQPQHF.

This rearrangement joins TRBV6-1 to TRBJ2-7; D call uncertain. Trimming pared 4 bases from V and 12 bases from J, leaving 19 bases between. Germline CDR1 reads MNHNS; CDR2 reads SASEGT. The CDR3 spans 13 residues. CDR3 amino acids: CASSGPGPTPRYF. Written as DNA, the CDR3 is TGTGCCAGCAGTGGACCGGGTCCCACACCTCGGTACTTC.

V and J are TRBV10-3 and TRBJ2-1; 9 bases line up with TRBD2. V gave up 6 bases and J gave up 3 bases; unmatched junction bases: 12. Per the germline V gene, CDR1 is ENHRY and CDR2 is SYGVKD. CDR3 length: 17 residues. CDR3: CAISSLEAGGVYNEQFF. The CDR3 DNA reads TGTGCCATCAGCTCGTTGGAAGCGGGGGGCGTCTACAATGAGCAGTTCTTC.

The chain recombines TRBV5-1 with TRBJ1-4; 8 bases agree with TRBD1. CDR1 and CDR2 (germline): SGHRS, YFSETQ. The CDR3 is 15 residues long. The ends lost 4 bases at V and 6 bases at J; junction bases unmatched: 8. This CDR3 reads CASSRDRGGDEKLFF. Here the CDR3 DNA reads TGCGCCAGCAGCCGAGACAGGGGCGGGGATGAAAAACTGTTTTTT.

This chain links TRBV27 with TRBJ2-7, with 9 bases lining up with TRBD1. The germline V gene has CDR1 MNHEY and CDR2 SMNVEV (reference sequence). The CDR3 has 15 amino acids. V lost 1 base, J lost 3 bases, and 4 bases stayed unmatched. In DNA, the CDR3 is TGTGCCAGCAGTTTATTGACAGGGGGAAACTACGAGCAGTACTTC. Amino acid sequence: CASSLLTGGNYEQYF.